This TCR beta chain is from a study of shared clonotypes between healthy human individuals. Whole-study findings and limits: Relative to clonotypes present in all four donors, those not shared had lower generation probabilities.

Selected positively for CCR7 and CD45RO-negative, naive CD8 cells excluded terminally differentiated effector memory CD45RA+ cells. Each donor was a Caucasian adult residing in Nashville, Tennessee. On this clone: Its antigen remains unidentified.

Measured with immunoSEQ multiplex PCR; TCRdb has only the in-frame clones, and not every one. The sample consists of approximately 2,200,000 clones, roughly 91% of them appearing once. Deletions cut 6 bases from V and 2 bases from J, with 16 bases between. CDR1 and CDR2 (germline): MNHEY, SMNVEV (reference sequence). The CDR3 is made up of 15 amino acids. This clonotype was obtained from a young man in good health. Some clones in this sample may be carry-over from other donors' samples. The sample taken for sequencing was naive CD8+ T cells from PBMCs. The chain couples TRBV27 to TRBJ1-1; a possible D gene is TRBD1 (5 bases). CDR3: CASSQRRDVNTEAFF. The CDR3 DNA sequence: TGTGCCAGCAGCCAAAGACGGGACGTAAACACTGAAGCTTTCTTT.